This T cell receptor (beta chain) derives from a study of cytomegalovirus exposure and HLA in healthy donors. Concerning this clone: Its target is unknown.

The V gene's germline CDR1 is LNHDA and CDR2 SQIVND (reference sequence). Unmatched junction bases numbered 6, after V lost 6 bases and J lost 6 bases. There are 14 residues in the CDR3. Study observations and caveats: Later examination showed HLA-associated TCR beta chains had greater clonal expansion than equally common others.

A multiplex PCR was run with 60 Vbeta primers and 13 Jbeta primers. The table came from immunoSEQ multiplex PCR; TCRdb's copy has only in-frame clones and leaves some out. Of about 130,000 clones listed, approximately 84% were seen once; the top ten hold about 1.7%. Sample: PBMCs. V usage is TRBV19 and J usage is TRBJ1-2, with 11 bases aligning to TRBD1. The source of this sequence is a woman aged 40 to 50 in good health and CMV-seronegative. The CDR3 is CASSAGQGAHGYTF. CDR3 in DNA: TGTGCCAGTAGCGCCGGACAGGGGGCCCATGGCTACACCTTC. The variable domain in full, completed from reference TRBV19 and TRBJ1-2, reads DGGITQSPKYLFRKEGQNVTLSCEQNLNHDAMYWYRQDPGQGLRLIYYSQIVNDFQKGDIAEGYSVSREKKESFPLTVTSAQKNPTAFYLCASSAGQGAHGYTFGSGTRLTVV.